This TCR beta chain was retrieved from a study of blood T cell repertoires in COVID-19. Whole-study context: Donors in the United States, Italy and Spain gave samples during acute or convalescent COVID-19. T cells, B-cell-depleted T cells, or PBMCs provided the cDNA or gDNA that served as material.

Original analysis: How many nucleated cells were present was estimated from reference gene primer amplification. Sequenced by immunoSEQ multiplex PCR; TCRdb stores in-frame clones only, minus some. That table supplies the V and J calls and clone size; D and trimming were determined from the DNA. Of about 71,000 clones in the sample, 82% were seen once. The sequence was collected from a woman over 75 with acute or convalescent COVID-19. Source material: peripheral blood.

The CDR3 reads CASSVAPSTTNEQFF. The CDR3 DNA follows: TGTGCCAGCAGCGTAGCCCCGTCGACTACCAATGAGCAGTTCTTC. The chain carries TRBV9 and TRBJ2-1, with D possibly TRBD2 on 5 matching bases. The CDR3 length is 15 residues. Germline CDR1 reads SGDLS; CDR2 reads YYNGEE. Trimming left V 0 bases short and J 6 bases short, with 13 bases between. Supplemented by reference TRBV9 and TRBJ2-1, the full variable domain reads DSGVTQTPKHLITATGQRVTLRCSPRSGDLSVYWYQQSLDQGLQFLIQYYNGEERAKGNILERFSAQQFPDLHSELNLSSLELGDSALYFCASSVAPSTTNEQFFGPGTRLTVL.